This T cell receptor beta chain was identified during a study of patients and donors after allogeneic stem cell transplantation. This clonotype was seen ten or more times. TCRdb redid the calling of the RT-PCR reads with MiXCR, one entry per CDR3 protein. The data show approximately 20,000 distinct CDR3 sequences, less than 5% seen once. This sequence originates from a human donor who was either an allogeneic HSCT recipient or a stem cell or donor lymphocyte infusion donor (not recorded which). It is not recorded whose cells these are; they may come from a transplant donor. The sample was blood, either unsorted or a sorted T cell fraction (not recorded which).

This CDR3 reads CASSERDRGDNYGYTF. For the CDR3, the DNA is TGTGCCAGCAGCGAACGGGACAGGGGAGATAACTATGGCTACACCTTC. V and J are TRBV21-1 and TRBJ1-2; the table's D call of TRBD1 was not tested on the DNA. TRBV21-1 is a documented pseudogene. This CDR3 has 16 residues.